The 29 T cell receptor beta chains given below trace back to one sample, sequenced in a study of breast tumors, draining lymph nodes, adjacent tissues. Using its own MiXCR run on the multiplex PCR reads, TCRdb lists one record per CDR3 protein. The sample contains about 15,000 distinct CDR3 sequences, approximately 55% of which appear only once. The sample was tumor-adjacent breast tissue. The receptors shown here come from a female donor with breast cancer. Some clones in this sample may be carry-over from other donors' samples.

In its sample, this clonotype was seen many times. The V gene is TRBV5-1, the J gene TRBJ2-3, with 11 bases lining up with TRBD1. The length of the CDR3 is 14 residues. From germline, CDR1 is SGHRS and CDR2 YFSETQ. V lost 6 bases, J lost 11 bases, and 11 bases stayed unmatched. The CDR3 here is CASTPGTGGGGQYF. Here the CDR3 DNA reads TGCGCCAGCACCCCCGGGACAGGGGGTGGTGGGCAGTATTTT.

The chain joins TRBV27 to TRBJ1-5, with D perhaps matching TRBD1 (5 bases). The germline V and J ends were trimmed by 6 bases and 2 bases, with 11 bases remaining between them. Germline V gene lookup returns CDR1 MNHEY and CDR2 SMNVEV (reference sequence). CDR3 size: 14 residues. The DNA of the CDR3 is TGTGCCAGCAGCCCCATGGGGGGCAATCAGCCCCAGCATTTT. It codes for CASSPMGGNQPQHF.

As concerns this clonotype: The missing conserved phenylalanine or tryptophan at the end of this CDR3 makes a read error likely. The DNA is left out, because the CDR3 cannot be placed on it with certainty; the CDR3 is given as TCRdb lists it. V is TRBV7-3 and J is TRBJ2-1; TRBD2, the D gene given by the table, was not confirmed from the DNA. Germline CDR1 reads SGHTA; CDR2 reads FQGTGA. The CDR3 numbers 9 amino acids, ends counted. The CDR3 loop is CASSLYGTS.

Ten or more counts support this clonotype. The chain has TRBV20-1 and TRBJ2-3, with TRBD2 matching 12 bases. Per the germline V gene, CDR1 is DFQATT and CDR2 is SNEGSKA (reference sequence). V lost 3 bases, J lost 5 bases, and 6 bases stayed unmatched. The CDR3 covers 15 residues. CDR3 nucleotides: TGCAGTGCTAGGCCACCGGGACTAGCGGGAGATACGCAGTATTTT. Translated: CSARPPGLAGDTQYF.

As concerns this clonotype: At one end, the junction sequence differs from germline, possibly due to a read error. The chain uses TRBV7-9 and TRBJ2-1, with TRBD2 as a possible D gene (5 bases). Germline V lookup: CDR1 SEHNR, CDR2 FQNEAQ (reference sequence). The CDR3 runs to 15 residues. The CDR3 sequence is CASSLARETYNERFF. The CDR3 DNA reads as TGTGCCAGCAGCTTGGCCCGGGAAACCTACAATGAGCGGTTCTTC.

The chain couples TRBV5-1 to TRBJ2-7; 12 nucleotides align to TRBD2. V dropped 2 bases and J dropped 3; count of bases not matched to a gene: 3. The CDR3 extends over 15 amino acids. Germline values: CDR1 SGHRS, CDR2 YFSETQ. The DNA for the CDR3 is TGCGCCAGCAGCTTAGGACTAGCGGGGTACTACGAGCAGTACTTC. Amino acids: CASSLGLAGYYEQYF.

This clonotype was observed at least ten times. The rearrangement uses TRBV7-3 and TRBJ2-1; tentative D call: TRBD2 (5 bases). CDR3 length: 15 amino acids. Germline CDR1 and CDR2: SGHTA and FQGTGA. The V gene lost 2 bases and the J gene lost 4 bases, with 12 bases spanning the gap. The CDR3: CASSLLGGRYNEQFF. CDR3 sequence (DNA): TGTGCCAGCAGCTTACTCGGCGGGCGATACAATGAGCAGTTCTTC.

The rearrangement links TRBV12-3 or TRBV12-4 to TRBJ2-2; 7 bases agree with TRBD1. The CDR3 totals 15 residues. V lost 5 bases, J lost 0 bases, and 3 bases stayed unmatched. CDR3 amino acids: CASSTGVANTGELFF. Here the CDR3 DNA reads TGTGCCAGCAGTACAGGGGTCGCGAACACCGGGGAGCTGTTTTTT.

This clonotype has a handful of counts. The chain joins TRBV12-3 or TRBV12-4 to TRBJ2-7; no firm D call. This CDR3 region has 14 residues. V was shortened by 3 bases and J by 2 bases, with 11 bases between the two germline ends. DNA for the CDR3: TGTGCCAGCAGTTTTGACGCGGTCCCCTACGAGCAGTACTTC. It codes for CASSFDAVPYEQYF.

This clonotype was seen ten or more times. J is TRBJ1-6 and V is TRBV19; D is perhaps TRBD1 (5 bases). The V end was cut by 6 bases, the J end by 13 bases, with 13 bases between. CDR3 length equals 12 residues. Germline CDR1 LNHDA, CDR2 SQIVND (reference sequence). The CDR3: CASSPGGFPLHF. The CDR3 coding sequence is TGTGCCAGTAGCCCTGGGGGTTTCCCCCTCCACTTT.

This rearrangement joins TRBV20-1 to TRBJ2-2; a weak D match, TRBD1 (5 bases). CDR3 length equals 12 residues. Looked up from germline, CDR1 is DFQATT and CDR2 is SNEGSKA (reference sequence). The V gene lost 7 bases and the J gene lost 2 bases, with 8 bases spanning the gap. CDR3 bases: TGCAGTGGGCAGGGAAACACCGGGGAGCTGTTTTTT. Its protein product is CSGQGNTGELFF.

This clonotype was counted many times. This clone may be a read error of a much larger clone one base away. This chain connects TRBV11-3 to TRBJ2-7; possibly TRBD1 for D (6 bases). The germline V gene encodes CDR1 SGHNT and CDR2 YENEEA. This CDR3 region has 13 residues. The CDR3 nucleotides are TGTGCCAGCACCACAGGGATCTCCTCCGAGCAGTACTTC. It is translated as CASTTGISSEQYF.

This clonotype was observed a few times. The genes are TRBV7-3 and TRBJ2-1; TRBD2 matches at 7 bases. CDR3 length: 14 amino acids. Per germline, CDR1 SGHTA and CDR2 FQGTGA. V lost 2 bases, J lost 7 bases, and 5 bases stayed unmatched. CDR3 sequence reads: CASSLAGVGNEQFF. The CDR3 coding sequence is TGTGCCAGCAGCTTAGCGGGAGTAGGTAATGAGCAGTTCTTC. The whole variable domain, remainder taken from reference TRBV7-3 and TRBJ2-1, is GAGVSQTPSNKVTEKGKYVELRCDPISGHTALYWYRQSLGQGPEFLIYFQGTGAADDSGLPNDRFFAVRPEGSVSTLKIQRTERGDSAVYLCASSLAGVGNEQFFGPGTRLTVL.

This clonotype has ten or more counts. The chain links TRBV7-2 to TRBJ2-3, with 7 bases lining up with TRBD2. Germline-derived CDR1 and CDR2 are SGHTA and FQGNSA. V lost 0 bases to trimming and J lost 2 bases; unmatched junction nucleotides: 5. This CDR3 spans 16 amino acids. CDR3 in amino acids: CASSLALAGLTDTQYF. Here the CDR3 DNA reads TGTGCCAGCAGCTTAGCGTTAGCGGGCCTCACAGATACGCAGTATTTT.

The CDR3 region is CASSQKGGSTDTQYF. The CDR3 DNA follows: TGTGCCAGCAGCCAGAAGGGGGGGAGCACAGATACGCAGTATTTT. J is TRBJ2-3 and V is TRBV3-1; the D gene is possibly TRBD2 (7 bases). Germline CDR1 and CDR2: LGHDT and YNNKEL (reference sequence). The V and J ends lost 3 bases and 0 bases respectively, with 10 bases between them. This CDR3 has 15 amino acids.

This chain connects TRBV6-6 to TRBJ2-2; TRBD1 agrees at 7 bases. V trimming: 11 bases; J trimming: 0 bases; junction bases outside the gene matches: 3. The CDR3 has 13 amino acids. Germline values: CDR1 MNHNY, CDR2 SVGAGI (reference sequence). CDR3 loop: CAAGQANTGELFF. The CDR3 DNA sequence: TGTGCCGCAGGACAGGCGAACACCGGGGAGCTGTTTTTT.

By share of the sample, this clonotype is medium-sized (0.01 to 0.1%). CDR3 DNA: TGTGCCAGCAGCTTATTAAGAGAGACCCAGTACTTC. This translates into CASSLLRETQYF. This sequence joins TRBV7-2 and TRBJ2-5; D is ambiguous. CDR1 is SGHTA and CDR2 is FQGNSA in the germline V gene. V shed 2 bases and J shed 4 bases, with 5 bases lying between them. The CDR3 has 12 residues.

This chain uses TRBV28 with TRBJ2-1; TRBD2 agrees at 12 bases. Germline CDR1 and CDR2: MDHEN and SYDVKM. This CDR3 is 20 amino acids long. The trim removed 4 bases at V and 0 bases at J, leaving 13 bases unmatched. DNA of the CDR3: TGTGCCAGCAGTTCTCATTCGGGACTAGCGGGCCAACCCTCCTACAATGAGCAGTTCTTC. Its translation: CASSSHSGLAGQPSYNEQFF.

By share, this clonotype counts as medium-sized. The chain joins TRBV20-1 to TRBJ2-7; D is perhaps TRBD1 (6 bases). Germline V gives CDR1 DFQATT, CDR2 SNEGSKA (reference sequence). V gave up 3 bases and J gave up 2 bases, with 11 bases separating them. The CDR3 consists of 13 residues. The CDR3 here is CSASDRMTYEQYF. CDR3 coding DNA: TGCAGTGCTAGTGACAGGATGACCTACGAGCAGTACTTC.

V gene TRBV27 combines with J gene TRBJ2-3; D may match TRBD1 or TRBD2 (7 bases each). The V end was cut by 6 bases, the J end by 2 bases, with 18 bases between. The CDR3 totals 16 residues. CDR1 and CDR2 (germline): MNHEY, SMNVEV (reference sequence). For the CDR3, the DNA is TGTGCCAGCAGCAAGGGGGCTAGCGGACCCACAGATACGCAGTATTTT. Its protein is CASSKGASGPTDTQYF.

There are a few counts of this clonotype. Possible read error: a much larger clone is one base away. The CDR3 here is CASSLKGAGANVLPF. CDR3 nucleotide sequence: TGTGCCAGCAGCTTAAAAGGGGCTGGGGCCAACGTCCTGCCTTTC. This rearrangement joins TRBV7-9 to TRBJ2-6; D is perhaps TRBD1 (5 bases). Germline V lookup: CDR1 SEHNR, CDR2 FQNEAQ (reference sequence). This CDR3 is 15 amino acids long.

Points on this clonotype: A read error may produce the germline difference seen at one junction end. The rearrangement links TRBV24-1 to TRBJ2-7, with 9 bases matching TRBD1. The germline V gene has CDR1 KGHDR and CDR2 SFDVKD. There are 16 residues in the CDR3. CDR3 DNA: TGTGCCGCCAGTGATTTGCACGGGACAGGGTTCTACGAGCAGTACTTC. Translation gives CAASDLHGTGFYEQYF.

With regard to this clonotype: At one boundary the junction diverges from the germline segment, which might be a read error. The rearrangement links TRBV27 to TRBJ1-5, with D perhaps matching TRBD1 (5 bases). The CDR3 has 14 amino acids. Germline V CDR1 and CDR2: MNHEY, SMNVEV (reference sequence). The CDR3 loop is CPSWDGYSNQPQHF. The DNA of the CDR3 is TGTCCCAGCTGGGACGGTTATAGCAATCAGCCCCAGCACTTT.

Points on this clonotype: Because the CDR3 is missing its conserved closing phenylalanine or tryptophan, this is likely a read error. The DNA is omitted, as the CDR3 cannot be located on it reliably, and the CDR3 follows TCRdb's listing. The chain combines TRBV2 with TRBJ2-7. The CDR3 has 13 residues if both end residues are counted. Germline-derived CDR1 and CDR2 are SNHLY and FYNNEI. The CDR3 sequence is CASSVTRSLRAYL.

On this clonotype: A junction end diverges from the germline sequence, so it may reflect a read error. CDR3 amino acids: CASSPLVSLSYEQNF. The CDR3, as DNA: TGTGCCAGCAGTCCGTTGGTGAGCCTCTCCTACGAGCAGAACTTC. This rearrangement joins TRBV7-9 to TRBJ2-7, with D uncertain. Germline loops: CDR1 SEHNR, CDR2 FQNEAQ (reference sequence). The CDR3 is 15 amino acids.

With respect to this clonotype: Sequence at one end of the junction differs from germline and may be a read error. The chain is built from TRBV7-7 and TRBJ2-3; D gene unclear. CDR1 and CDR2 from the germline V gene are SSHAT and FNYEAQ (reference sequence). This CDR3 is built from 13 residues. Here the CDR3 reads CASSLSGTDTQYF. The CDR3 DNA sequence: TGTGCTAGCAGCTTAAGCGGCACAGATACGCAGTATTTT. The full variable domain, rest sourced from reference TRBV7-7 and TRBJ2-3, is GAGVSQSPRYKVTKRGQDVTLRCDPISSHATLYWYQQALGQGPEFLTYFNYEAQPDKSGLPSDRFSAERPEGSISTLTIQRTEQRDSAMYRCASSLSGTDTQYFGPGTRLTVL.

This clonotype came up once. J is TRBJ2-5 and V is TRBV9; 9 nucleotides line up with TRBD1. There are 16 residues in the CDR3. V was clipped by 0 bases and J by 2 bases; unmatched bases: 5. The V gene's germline CDR1 is SGDLS and CDR2 YYNGEE. CDR3 sequence (DNA): TGTGCCAGCAGCGTAGTGGGACAGGGACCGCAAGAGACCCAGTACTTC. Residues: CASSVVGQGPQETQYF.

This clonotype has a count of ten or more. A read error is possible here, since a much larger clone lies one base away. This sequence joins TRBV20-1 and TRBJ2-1; 7 bases map to TRBD2. In germline, CDR1 is DFQATT, CDR2 SNEGSKA (reference sequence). The CDR3 is 14 amino acids. CDR3 in amino acids: CSARLGGRYTEQFF. CDR3 coding DNA: TGCAGTGCTAGATTGGGCGGGAGATACACTGAGCAGTTCTTC.

The genes are TRBV7-2 and TRBJ2-1, with 12 positions matching TRBD2. V shed 5 bases, J shed 3 bases, and the junction held 17 bases outside the gene matches. Germline CDR1 is SGHTA and CDR2 is FQGNSA. The CDR3 length is 20 residues. This CDR3 is CASSQGVGTSGPSFYNEQFF. The CDR3 coding sequence is TGTGCCAGCAGCCAAGGGGTCGGGACTAGCGGGCCCAGCTTCTACAATGAGCAGTTCTTC.